The present entry profiles one T cell receptor beta chain with its context. The target antigen is unknown. The data derive from a study of response to subunit inactivated influenza vaccine. General study findings and limits: Each seasonal flu vaccination may recruit only limited new T cells, authors suggested.

One entry per CDR3 protein, called by TCRdb with MiXCR from the RT-PCR reads. The sample includes approximately 530,000 distinct CDR3 sequences, around 7.7% of them seen just once. The CDR3 runs to 14 residues. With 5 bases clipped from V and 2 bases from J, the junction kept 1 base outside the gene matches. CDR1 is DFQATT, CDR2 SNEGSKA, per germline (reference sequence). The sequence was obtained from a man aged 45 to 70 who received an inactivated influenza vaccine. The chain recombines TRBV20-1 with TRBJ2-3; 13 bases are a match to TRBD2. Material: PBMCs from blood, obtained around 25 months after vaccination. Here the CDR3 DNA reads TGCAGTGCTGGGACTAGCGGGGACACAGATACGCAGTATTTT. This translates into CSAGTSGDTDTQYF.